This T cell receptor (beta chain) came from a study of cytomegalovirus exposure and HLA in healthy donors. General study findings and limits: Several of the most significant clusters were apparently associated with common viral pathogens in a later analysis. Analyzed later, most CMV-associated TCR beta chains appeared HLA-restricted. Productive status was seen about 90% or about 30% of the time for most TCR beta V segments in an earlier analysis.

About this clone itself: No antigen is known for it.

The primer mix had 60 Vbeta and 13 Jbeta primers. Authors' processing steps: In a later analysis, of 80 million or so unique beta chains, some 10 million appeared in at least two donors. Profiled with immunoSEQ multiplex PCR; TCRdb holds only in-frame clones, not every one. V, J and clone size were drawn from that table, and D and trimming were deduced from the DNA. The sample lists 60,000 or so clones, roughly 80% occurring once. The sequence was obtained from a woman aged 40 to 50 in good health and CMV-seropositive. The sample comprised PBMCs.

For the CDR3, the DNA is TGTGCCAGCAGCGCGACAGCGAACACTGAAGCTTTCTTT. Encoded protein: CASSATANTEAFF. This chain connects TRBV14 to TRBJ1-1, with D perhaps TRBD1 (5 bases). The germline gives CDR1 SGHDN, CDR2 FVKESK. This CDR3 has 13 residues. V shed 5 bases and J shed 1 base, with 8 bases lying between them.